This TCR beta chain was profiled in a study of CD8+CD57+ T cells in acquired aplastic anemia. Sequenced patients had shown CD8+CD57+ cell expansion by flow cytometry. Germline V lookup: CDR1 KGHDR, CDR2 SFDVKD. V was clipped by 4 bases and J by 1 base, with 3 bases between them. This CDR3 contains 12 residues. Profiling of TCR beta VDJ combinations and CDR3 sequences used genomic DNA as template. TCRdb redid the calling of the reads with MiXCR, one entry per CDR3 protein. The data show 150,000 or so distinct CDR3 sequences, roughly 49% seen once. The material sequenced was sorted CD4+, CD8+, or CD8+CD57+ T cells (not recorded which) from PBMCs. This chain connects TRBV24-1 to TRBJ1-2; D not resolved. The TCR was taken from a human donor with aplastic anemia. The CDR3 loop is CATSEDNYGYTF. The CDR3 DNA sequence: TGTGCCACCAGTGAAGATAACTATGGCTACACCTTC.